This record looks at one T cell receptor (beta chain) sequence and its context. Antigen: not known. The data stem from a study of cytomegalovirus exposure and HLA in healthy donors. Study-level information: Among about 400 genotyped donors, around 80% fell in the Caucasian-associated ancestry cluster. Study-level points and caveats: Sequencing depth across donors, presence/absence analyses assumed, was roughly uniform. Overall, roughly 150 TCR beta chains were annotated as cytomegalovirus-associated.

The PCR was carried out with 60 Vbeta primers and 13 Jbeta primers. Authors' analysis steps: The authors later counted 70 million to 80 million unique TCR beta chains, around 9.9 million of them shared. TCRdb's copy holds only in-frame clones and misses some; the assay was immunoSEQ multiplex PCR. The V and J calls and the clone size are those of that table, but D and trimming were determined from the DNA. The profile shows 100,000 to 150,000 clones, roughly a tenth of them singletons. Deletions cut 6 bases from V and 1 base from J, with 15 bases between. Per the germline V gene, CDR1 is KGHSH and CDR2 is LQKENI. The CDR3 consists of 15 residues.

Sequenced input: PBMCs. The TCR originated in a woman aged 18-29 years in good health and CMV-seropositive. The V and J genes are TRBV18 and TRBJ1-1, with D perhaps matching TRBD1 (5 bases). DNA of the CDR3: TGTGCCAGCTCGCCGAGACAGAACTCGAACACTGAAGCTTTCTTT. Its translation: CASSPRQNSNTEAFF.